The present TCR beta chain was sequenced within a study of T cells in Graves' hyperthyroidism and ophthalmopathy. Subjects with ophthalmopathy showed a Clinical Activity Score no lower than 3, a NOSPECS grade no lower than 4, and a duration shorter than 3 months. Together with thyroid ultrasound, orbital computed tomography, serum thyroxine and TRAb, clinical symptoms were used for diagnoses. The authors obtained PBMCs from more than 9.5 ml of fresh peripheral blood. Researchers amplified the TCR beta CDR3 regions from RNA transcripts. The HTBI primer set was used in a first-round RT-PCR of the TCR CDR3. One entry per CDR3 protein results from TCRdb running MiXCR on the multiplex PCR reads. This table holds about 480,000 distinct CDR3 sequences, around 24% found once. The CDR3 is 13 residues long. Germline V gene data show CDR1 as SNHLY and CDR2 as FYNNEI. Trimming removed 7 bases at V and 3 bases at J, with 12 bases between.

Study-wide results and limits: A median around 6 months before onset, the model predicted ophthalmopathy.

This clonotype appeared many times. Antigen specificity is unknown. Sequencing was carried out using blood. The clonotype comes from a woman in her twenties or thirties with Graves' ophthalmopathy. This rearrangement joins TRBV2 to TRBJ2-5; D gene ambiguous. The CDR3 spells CASMNGWEETQYF. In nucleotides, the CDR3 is TGTGCCAGCATGAATGGTTGGGAAGAGACCCAGTACTTC.